This TCR beta chain was captured in a study of blood T cell repertoires in COVID-19 (TCRdb year 2020). Regarding the study in general: Samples covering the acute and convalescent phases of COVID-19 were provided by collaborators in the United States, Italy and Spain. The prospective study material was composed of cDNA or gDNA derived from T cells, B-cell-depleted T cells, or PBMCs. Subjects who had been exposed to COVID-19, were actively infected with it, or had recovered from it provided the deeply sampled blood TCRbeta repertoires that made up the dataset. The repertoires were released in a freely available public database intended as a resource for research on the immune response to SARS-CoV-2. Samples were obtained from the ongoing ImmuneRACE study (first 160 participants) and from some 1,200 subjects provided by 6 global collaborators. A de-identified subject ID, COVID-19 status, age in years and sex were almost always included in the sample metadata. Where available, HLA class I and class II types were taken from metadata supplied by the sample provider and were not determined by assay-based typing. The paper as a whole reports these results and caveats: The quantity of clinical and demographic metadata differed by source and by participant and was supplied without curation.

TCRbeta CDR3 regions were amplified from genomic DNA by means of the immunoSEQ Assay, a bias-controlled multiplex PCR. From the authors' description of their analysis: Nucleated cell counts per sample were estimated from amplification of reference gene primers within the assay. Sequence reads were collapsed and filtered to measure the absolute abundance of every unique TCRbeta CDR3 rearrangement. For each sample, productive Simpson clonality was calculated as the square root of Simpson's diversity index across productive rearrangements. Imported from immuneACCESS, the table was reduced by TCRdb to in-frame sequences with V and J called. These copies leave out some clones; in studies compared against another copy, an unresolved V gene accounts for under half, and the cause of the remainder is not known. V and J calls plus clone size are reproduced from that table; the DNA served to infer D and trimming. This sample comprises 140,000 to 150,000 clones, about four fifths of them detected only once. Roughly 8.2% of the sample comes from the top ten.

Collaborating institutions collected whole blood in K2EDTA tubes following their own protocols. For TCRbeta analysis, collaborators shipped samples in one of three forms: frozen whole blood, isolated PBMCs, or DNA extracted from either of those sample types. Regarding this clone: The specificity of this receptor is unknown. Per-base qualities were not stored, and no clone one base away is much larger.

What was sequenced was peripheral blood. The receptor's source is a human donor in a cohort sampled during active COVID-19.

CDR3 sequence: CASSPTESYQPQHF. The DNA reads as follows: TGTGCCAGCAGCCCGACGGAGAGCTATCAGCCCCAGCATTTT. The chain links TRBV7-2 with TRBJ1-5; no confident D gene assignment can be made. In the germline V gene, CDR1 corresponds to SGHTA and CDR2 to FQGNSA. The junction carries 13 bases between V and J, which are trimmed by 5 bases and 5 bases respectively. The CDR3, from cysteine to phenylalanine, totals 14 residues. Just the 42-base CDR3 DNA is kept, in frame starting at base 1.